This is a list of T cell receptor beta chains from one sample in a study of Ad26.COV2.S vaccination and SARS-CoV-2 variants. The assay was immunoSEQ multiplex PCR, and TCRdb's table has in-frame clones only and misses some. The table records hundreds of thousands of clones, approximately 90% of them present only once. Specimen: peripheral blood, collected in a trial of Ad26.COV2.S vaccine versus placebo. These receptor sequences come from a person aged 18-65 years who received the Ad26.COV2.S COVID-19 vaccine or a placebo. CDR3s include the opening cysteine and the closing phenylalanine or tryptophan.

TRBJ1-2 | TRBV9 | CASSVVTGGYTF
TRBJ2-7 | TRBV7-6 | CASSLRVKGVGEQYF
TRBJ1-5 | TRBV11-2 | CASSQHSNQPQHF
TRBJ2-2 | TRBV5-1 | CASSLVGDNTGELFF
TRBJ2-5 | TRBV20-1 | CSASGETQYF
TRBJ1-1 | TRBV7-9 | CASSPQGGDTEAFF
TRBJ1-6 | TRBV6-6 | CASSQGIAYNSPLHF
TRBJ1-2 | TRBV3-1/TRBV3-2 | CASSQDRQFPRDGYTF
TRBJ1-1 | TRBV29-1 | CSADRMNTEAFF
TRBJ2-5 | TRBV7-9 | CASSLAGGSETQYF
TRBJ2-7 | TRBV12-3/TRBV12-4 | CASSLAGEQYF
TRBJ1-3 | TRBV4-2 | CASSQIDRDAQGRAIYF
TRBJ1-2 | TRBV15 | CATSRTGTDYGYTF
TRBJ2-3 | TRBV3-1/TRBV3-2 | CASSLQPQGVGTDTQYF
TRBJ2-7 | TRBV30 | CAWATGGNYEQYF
TRBJ2-3 | TRBV6-2/TRBV6-3 | CASSYSASAGTQYF
TRBJ2-2 | TRBV19 | CASSMRGSPANTGELFF
TRBJ1-4 | TRBV24-1 | CATSDARPGGGEKLFF
TRBJ2-7 | TRBV19 | CASSFGQGGYEQYF
TRBJ2-7 | TRBV5-1 | CASSPPRDTGYYEQYF
TRBJ2-5 | TRBV20-1 | CSATREETQYF
TRBJ2-7 | TRBV3-1/TRBV3-2 | CASSQVGGGEQYF
TRBJ1-2 | TRBV9 | CASSPSPPSYGYTF
TRBJ1-5 | TRBV30 | CAWGRAPTQPQHF
TRBJ1-3 | TRBV7-9 | CASSRTTGGSSGNTIYF
TRBJ1-5 | TRBV21-1 | CASSKGRGCSNQPQHF
TRBJ2-1 | TRBV30 | CAWEGFTYNEQFF
TRBJ1-1 | TRBV4-3 | CASSQVYPPRNTEAFF
TRBJ2-1 | TRBV27 | CASSLDLGTGYNEQFF
TRBJ2-5 | TRBV27 | CASSPYRTGPETQYF